These 9 T cell receptor beta chains were all obtained from the same sample, sequenced in a study of TIL therapy for anti-PD-1-resistant metastatic lung cancer. The libraries were made with immunoSEQ v3. TCRdb keeps only in-frame clones here, not all; method: immunoSEQ multiplex PCR. The top ten hold 36% of the sample, which has fewer than 20,000 clones, 65% to 75% seen once. Time point reported: pre-treatment sample, taken before nivolumab and TIL therapy. The starting material was blood, obtained at baseline. Source of these receptors: a person aged 25 to 85 with non-small cell lung cancer.

The chain carries TRBV5-1 and TRBJ1-1; D is undetermined. CDR1 and CDR2 from the germline V gene are SGHRS and YFSETQ. Trimming pared 2 bases from V and 1 base from J, leaving 3 bases between. This CDR3 contains 12 residues. The CDR3, as DNA: TGCGCCAGCAGCTTTCGGAACACTGAAGCTTTCTTT. This codes for CASSFRNTEAFF.

V gene TRBV12-5 combines with J gene TRBJ2-3; TRBD1 is a possible D gene (6 bases). The CDR3 is made up of 14 amino acids. CDR1 and CDR2 (germline): LGHNT, FRNRAP. The ends were cut back, 5 bases at V and 7 bases at J, with 16 bases in the middle. The CDR3 sequence is CASGIPSTGHTQYF. In nucleotides, the CDR3 is TGTGCTAGTGGTATCCCCTCGACAGGACATACGCAGTATTTT.

J is TRBJ1-5 and V is TRBV6-5, with 7 bases that match TRBD1. The germline V gene has CDR1 MNHEY and CDR2 SVGAGI. The CDR3 length is 14 residues. After removal of 7 bases from V and 6 bases from J, the junction contained 9 bases not matched to a gene. The chain's CDR3 is CASTKVRGGQPQHF. The CDR3 DNA follows: TGTGCCAGCACCAAGGTCAGGGGGGGTCAGCCCCAGCATTTT.

This rearrangement joins TRBV7-9 to TRBJ1-5, with TRBD1 as a possible D gene (6 bases). The CDR3 has 15 amino acids. Between the trimmed V and J ends, which lost 5 bases and 1 base, there was a span of 12 bases. The V gene's germline CDR1 is SEHNR and CDR2 FQNEAQ (reference sequence). In nucleotides, the CDR3 is TGTGCCAGCAGCCGAGGGGGAGGGAGCAATCAGCCCCAGCATTTT. Its translation is CASSRGGGSNQPQHF.

This chain connects TRBV5-8 to TRBJ2-7, with a weak D call TRBD1 (5 bases). Germline CDR1 and CDR2: SGHTS and YDEGEE. There are 12 residues in the CDR3. Trimming shortened V by 4 bases and J by 10 bases, and 15 bases separated the two germline ends. CDR3 bases: TGTGCCAGCAGCACCCACAGGTACCCACAGTACTTC. This encodes CASSTHRYPQYF.

This clone appeared a few times. The chain recombines TRBV5-1 with TRBJ1-1; TRBD1 might be the D (5 bases). Trimming removed 3 bases from V and 0 bases from J, with 9 bases in between. This CDR3 is built from 14 residues. Germline V gene data show CDR1 as SGHRS and CDR2 as YFSETQ. CDR3 amino acids: CASSYRFMNTEAFF. In DNA form, the CDR3 reads TGCGCCAGCAGCTACAGGTTCATGAACACTGAAGCTTTCTTT.

The chain recombines TRBV4-1 with TRBJ1-6; no definite D call. Trimming left V 0 bases short and J 6 bases short, with 15 bases between. The CDR3 is made up of 17 amino acids. Germline CDR1 MGHRA, CDR2 YSYEKL. The CDR3 DNA follows: TGCGCCAGCAGCCAAGAAGTTGTGAGAGCCAGTAATTCACCCCTCCACTTT. This translates into CASSQEVVRASNSPLHF.

The J gene is TRBJ1-6, the V gene TRBV28; no clear D. Germline V gene data show CDR1 as MDHEN and CDR2 as SYDVKM. The CDR3 is 15 amino acids. With 7 bases removed from V and 0 bases from J, the gap between germline ends came to 10 bases. CDR3 DNA sequence: TGTGCCAGCATAGGGAGGAGCTCCTATAATTCACCCCTCCACTTT. Translation gives CASIGRSSYNSPLHF. The full variable domain, its missing parts supplied by reference TRBV28 and TRBJ1-6, is DVKVTQSSRYLVKRTGEKVFLECVQDMDHENMFWYRQDPGLGLRLIYFSYDVKMKEKGDIPEGYSVSREKKERFSLILESASTNQTSMYLCASIGRSSYNSPLHFGNGTRLTVT.

The chain combines TRBV7-9 with TRBJ2-7; tentative D call: TRBD1 (6 bases). The V gene lost 4 bases and the J gene lost 3 bases, with 13 bases spanning the gap. CDR3 size: 14 residues. The germline V gene encodes CDR1 SEHNR and CDR2 FQNEAQ (reference sequence). The CDR3 DNA sequence: TGTGCCAGCAGCTCGGCAGGGGCAGGCTACGAGCAGTACTTC. Its protein is CASSSAGAGYEQYF.